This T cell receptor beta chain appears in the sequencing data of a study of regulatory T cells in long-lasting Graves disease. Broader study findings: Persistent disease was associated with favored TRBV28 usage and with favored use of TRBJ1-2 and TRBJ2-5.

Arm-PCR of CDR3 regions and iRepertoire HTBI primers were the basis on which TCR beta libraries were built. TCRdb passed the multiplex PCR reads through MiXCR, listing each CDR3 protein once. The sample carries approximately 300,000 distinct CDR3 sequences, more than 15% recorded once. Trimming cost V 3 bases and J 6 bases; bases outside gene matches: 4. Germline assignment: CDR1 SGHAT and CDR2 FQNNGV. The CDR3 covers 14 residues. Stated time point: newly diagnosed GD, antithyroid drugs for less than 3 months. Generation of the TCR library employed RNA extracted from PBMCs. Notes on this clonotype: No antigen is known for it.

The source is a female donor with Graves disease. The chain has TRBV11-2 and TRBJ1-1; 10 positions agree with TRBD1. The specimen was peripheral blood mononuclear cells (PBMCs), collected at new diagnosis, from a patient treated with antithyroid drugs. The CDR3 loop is CASSFDRGLSEAFF. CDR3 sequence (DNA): TGTGCCAGCAGCTTCGACAGGGGGCTATCTGAAGCTTTCTTT.